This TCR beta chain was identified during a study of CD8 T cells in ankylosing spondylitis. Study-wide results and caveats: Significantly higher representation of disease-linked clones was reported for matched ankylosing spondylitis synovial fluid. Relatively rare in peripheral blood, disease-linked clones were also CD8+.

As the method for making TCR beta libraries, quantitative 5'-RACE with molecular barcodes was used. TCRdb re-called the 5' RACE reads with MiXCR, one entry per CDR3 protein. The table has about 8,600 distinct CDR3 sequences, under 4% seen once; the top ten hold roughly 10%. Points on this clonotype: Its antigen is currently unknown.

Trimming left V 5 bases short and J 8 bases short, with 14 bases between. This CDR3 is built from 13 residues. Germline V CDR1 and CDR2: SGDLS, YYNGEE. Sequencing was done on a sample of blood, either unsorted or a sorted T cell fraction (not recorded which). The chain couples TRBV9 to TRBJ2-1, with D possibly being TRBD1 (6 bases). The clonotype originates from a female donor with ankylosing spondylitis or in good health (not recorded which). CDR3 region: CASSLYREDEQFF. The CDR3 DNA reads TGTGCCAGCAGTTTATACAGGGAAGATGAGCAGTTCTTC.